This T cell receptor beta chain was recorded in a study of cytomegalovirus exposure and HLA in healthy donors. Study-level findings and limits: Through in vitro validation, three CMV-associated chains were shown to be specific for CMV antigens. Segments of the TCR beta V type were, in most cases, productive about 87% or about 30% of the time in an earlier analysis. Being indistinguishable, some V segments were excluded, TRBV6-2 and TRBV6-3 among them.

Details on this clone: Its matching antigen is unknown.

J lost 5 bases, V lost 2 bases, and 8 bases had no gene match. Germline V gene lookup returns CDR1 MNHEY and CDR2 SVGAGI. CDR3 length equals 15 residues. The PCR had 60 Vbeta and 13 Jbeta primers. Authors' processing steps: Counted up in a later analysis, unique TCR beta chains came to approximately 83 million, with around 10 million shared. The method was immunoSEQ multiplex PCR; TCRdb's version includes in-frame clones alone and lacks a portion of them. The V and J calls and clone size were taken over from that table, and D and trimming were inferred from the DNA. Altogether roughly 100,000 clones are present, approximately 82% being singletons, with the ten largest covering around 2.5%.

The rearrangement links TRBV6-5 to TRBJ1-1; 7 bases fit TRBD1. The sequenced material came from PBMCs. The TCR originated in a man between 35 and 55 years old in good health and CMV-seronegative. The CDR3 loop is CASSYDRDISTEAFF. DNA of the CDR3: TGTGCCAGCAGTTACGACAGGGATATTAGTACTGAAGCTTTCTTT.